The 16 T cell receptor beta chains reported below all come from one sample, sequenced in a study of blood T cell repertoires in COVID-19. TCRdb keeps only in-frame clones here, not all; method: immunoSEQ multiplex PCR. The sample has roughly 50,000 clones; roughly 90% are singletons. Sequencing was performed on peripheral blood. The receptors originated from a woman aged 55-70 years with active COVID-19.

CDR3 in DNA: TGCGCCAGCAGTGAGCAGGGGGGCTCAGATACGCAGTATTTT. Translation gives CASSEQGGSDTQYF. The rearrangement joins TRBV10-1 to TRBJ2-3; tentatively, D is TRBD1 (7 bases). Deletions cut 2 bases from V and 4 bases from J, with 10 bases between. CDR1 WNHNN and CDR2 SYGVQD come from the germline V gene (reference sequence). CDR3 length: 14 residues.

This clone was picked up a small number of times. In nucleotides, the CDR3 is TGCAGCGTTGCTCCGACATCCTATGGCTACACCTTC. Translation: CSVAPTSYGYTF. The chain has TRBV29-1 and TRBJ1-2; the D is unclear. Germline V gene sequence: CDR1 SQVTM, CDR2 ANQGSEA. The CDR3 has 12 residues. The V gene lost 4 bases and the J gene lost 4 bases, with 10 bases spanning the gap. Supplemented by reference TRBV29-1 and TRBJ1-2, the full variable domain reads SAVISQKPSRDICQRGTSLTIQCQVDSQVTMMFWYRQQPGQSLTLIATANQGSEATYESGFVIDKFPISRPNLTFSTLTVSNMSPEDSSIYLCSVAPTSYGYTFGSGTRLTVV.

The rearrangement links TRBV2 to TRBJ1-4; possible D gene TRBD1, 5 bases. This CDR3 is 16 amino acids long. Germline V gene data show CDR1 as SNHLY and CDR2 as FYNNEI. V was trimmed by 4 bases and J by 1 base, leaving 13 bases between them. CDR3 coding DNA: TGTGCCAGCAGTGCGCGTGGGAGGGGAACTAATGAAAAACTGTTTTTT. Its protein is CASSARGRGTNEKLFF. The full variable domain, completed using reference TRBV2 and TRBJ1-4, is EPEVTQTPSHQVTQMGQEVILRCVPISNHLYFYWYRQILGQKVEFLVSFYNNEISEKSEIFDDQFSVERPDGSNFTLKIRSTKLEDSAMYFCASSARGRGTNEKLFFGSGTQLSVL.

The chain has TRBV10-3 and TRBJ2-4; a possible D gene is TRBD2 (5 bases). Germline CDR1 ENHRY, CDR2 SYGVKD. V shed 10 bases and J shed 2 bases, with 15 bases lying between them. This CDR3 is built from 14 residues. CDR3: CATGESGSKNIQYF. The CDR3 coding sequence is TGTGCCACTGGGGAAAGCGGCTCCAAAAACATTCAGTACTTC.

This chain joins TRBV3-1 (or the pseudogene TRBV3-2) and TRBJ1-2; 8 positions match TRBD1. CDR3 size: 15 residues. CDR1 LGHDT and CDR2 YNNKEL come from the germline V gene (reference sequence). V shed 4 bases, J shed 8 bases, and the junction held 12 bases outside the gene matches. The CDR3 DNA reads as TGTGCCAGCAGCCCCTACACGGGGGACAGGACAGGCTACACCTTC. Amino acids: CASSPYTGDRTGYTF.

This clone was recorded once. The chain employs TRBV6-5 and TRBJ2-5, with TRBD2 matching 15 bases. Germline V gives CDR1 MNHEY, CDR2 SVGAGI. The J segment lost 4 bases and the V segment lost 8 bases, leaving 2 bases of the junction unmatched. The CDR3 loop spans 14 amino acids. CDR3 nucleotides: TGTGCCAGCGGGGGACTAGCGGGGGGAGAGACCCAGTACTTC. Protein product: CASGGLAGGETQYF.

The chain couples TRBV2 to TRBJ2-3, with D possibly matching TRBD2 (5 bases). Germline V gene data show CDR1 as SNHLY and CDR2 as FYNNEI. V lost 6 bases, J lost 0 bases, and 10 bases lay in between. The CDR3 extends over 14 amino acids. In nucleotides, the CDR3 is TGTGCCAGCAGGGAGGTGTCTAGCACAGATACGCAGTATTTT. Residues: CASREVSSTDTQYF.

CDR3 protein: CASSIAGRGGYTF. As DNA, the CDR3 is TGTGCCAGTAGTATTGCAGGGAGGGGTGGCTACACCTTC. J is TRBJ1-2 and V is TRBV19, with a weak D call TRBD1 (5 bases). There are 13 residues in the CDR3. V lost 3 bases, J lost 7 bases, and 12 bases lay in between. Germline loops: CDR1 LNHDA, CDR2 SQIVND (reference sequence).

The rearrangement links TRBV19 to TRBJ1-4, with TRBD1 as a possible D gene (5 bases). The CDR3 runs to 16 residues. V lost 3 bases, J lost 0 bases, and 11 bases lay in between. Germline V gives CDR1 LNHDA, CDR2 SQIVND (reference sequence). CDR3 sequence: CASSITGFPTNEKLFF. The CDR3 nucleotides are TGTGCCAGTAGTATTACAGGTTTCCCAACTAATGAAAAACTGTTTTTT.

This rearrangement joins TRBV7-3 to TRBJ2-7; D may be TRBD1 (8 bases). The V end was cut by 5 bases, the J end by 6 bases, with 26 bases between. The CDR3 length is 17 residues. Germline CDR1 SGHTA, CDR2 FQGTGA. The CDR3 DNA reads TGTGCCAGCAGCGCGAGCGGGACAGGACGAAAAATGGGCGAGCAGTACTTC. This codes for CASSASGTGRKMGEQYF.

In this sample, this clone turned up a few times. The chain joins TRBV6-5 to TRBJ1-5; a possible D gene is TRBD1 (6 bases). Germline-derived CDR1 and CDR2 are MNHEY and SVGAGI. V was trimmed by 6 bases and J by 1 base, leaving 13 bases between them. This CDR3 region has 15 residues. The CDR3 loop is CASRYTTGSNQPQHF. The DNA of the CDR3 is TGTGCCAGCAGATATACCACAGGGAGCAATCAGCCCCAGCATTTT.

The chain couples TRBV2 to TRBJ1-2; D is undetermined. The V end lost 9 bases, the J end lost 3 bases, and 14 bases lay between the germline ends. Germline CDR1 and CDR2: SNHLY and FYNNEI. The CDR3 is made up of 13 amino acids. CDR3 nucleotides: TGTGCCAGTAGAAATTTGATCGACTATGGCTACACCTTC. Translation: CASRNLIDYGYTF.

This chain's CDR3 is CASSFRGFNTEAFF. For the CDR3, the DNA is TGTGCCAGCAGCTTCAGGGGTTTCAACACTGAAGCTTTCTTT. This chain uses TRBV5-6 with TRBJ1-1, with a tentative D call TRBD1 (6 bases). The V gene lost 2 bases and the J gene lost 2 bases, with 10 bases spanning the gap. The CDR3 length is 14 residues. Germline-derived CDR1 and CDR2 are SGHDT and YYEEEE.

This clone appeared once. The chain combines TRBV18 with TRBJ2-1; 8 bases match TRBD2. This CDR3 contains 16 residues. CDR1 is KGHSH and CDR2 is LQKENI in the germline V gene. V was pared by 1 base and J by 8 bases, with 10 bases of the junction left unmatched. CDR3 loop: CASSPRAGGSDYEQFF. CDR3 DNA sequence: TGTGCCAGCTCACCACGGGCGGGGGGCTCCGACTATGAGCAGTTCTTC.

This clone was detected only once. This chain uses TRBV14 with TRBJ2-2; no reliable D call. Germline V CDR1 and CDR2: SGHDN, FVKESK. The CDR3 length is 17 residues. The V gene lost 3 bases and the J gene lost 6 bases, with 20 bases spanning the gap. The chain's CDR3 is CASSHHLARWSPGELFF. CDR3 in DNA: TGTGCCAGCAGCCACCACTTAGCACGCTGGAGTCCCGGGGAGCTGTTTTTT.

The V call is TRBV10-3, the J call TRBJ2-3, with 7 nucleotides matching TRBD2. CDR1 is ENHRY and CDR2 is SYGVKD in the germline V gene. The CDR3 consists of 15 residues. Trimming took 2 bases from V and 1 from J; bases not matched to a gene: 3. The CDR3 nucleotides are TGTGCCATCAGTGAGGGGGGGGGTGGCACAGATACGCAGTATTTT. Its translation is CAISEGGGGTDTQYF.